What follows describes a single TCR beta chain. Its antigen is as yet unknown. Germline lookup yields CDR1 LNHDA and CDR2 SQIVND (reference sequence). The CDR3 length is 14 residues. Trimming pared 3 bases from V and 9 bases from J, leaving 15 bases between. TCRdb's table, derived via immunoSEQ multiplex PCR, lists solely in-frame clones and lacks some. This table has about 180,000 clones, around 90% appearing once. The data derive from a study of T cell responses to AZD1222 COVID-19 vaccine. Broader study findings: Just a handful of AZD1222 recipients were seropositive at baseline.

The chain has TRBV19 and TRBJ2-1; D perhaps matches TRBD1 (6 bases). Sample: peripheral blood, taken 28 days after the second AZD1222 dose. The clonotype was recovered from an adult who received the AZD1222 COVID-19 vaccine. The CDR3, as DNA: TGTGCCAGTAGTATCGAGGACAGCTATGGTGAGCAGTTCTTC. Protein: CASSIEDSYGEQFF.